This T cell receptor beta chain came from a study of response to subunit inactivated influenza vaccine. The germline CDR1 and CDR2 sequences are SGHVT and SQSDAQ. This CDR3 contains 16 residues. The V and J ends lost 5 bases and 4 bases respectively, with 18 bases between them. One entry per CDR3 protein results from TCRdb running MiXCR on the RT-PCR reads. The sample carries 450,000 to 600,000 distinct CDR3 sequences, about 17% recorded once. This receptor was obtained from a man between 50 and 69 years old who received an inactivated influenza vaccine. J is TRBJ1-5 and V is TRBV7-4; D may be TRBD1 (6 bases). The sequenced sample was CD4+ T cells sorted from PBMCs, obtained less than 30 months after vaccination. The CDR3 sequence: CASSPPGVNKNQPQHF. DNA for the CDR3: TGTGCCAGCAGCCCCCCAGGGGTAAATAAGAATCAGCCCCAGCATTTT.